A selection of T cell receptor beta chains follows, all from one sample in a study of regulatory T cells in long-lasting Graves disease. In TCRdb, the multiplex PCR reads were re-called with MiXCR into one record per CDR3 protein. The sample contains about 220,000 distinct CDR3 sequences, around a fifth of which appear only once. Another study also made use of these data, one on T cells in Graves' hyperthyroidism and ophthalmopathy.

The source material was peripheral blood mononuclear cells (PBMCs), sampled at new diagnosis, from a patient treated with antithyroid drugs. These receptors came from a woman under 40 with Graves disease. The CDR3 runs from the conserved cysteine through the conserved F or W. A D gene is named only where the DNA matches it firmly. The size of a clone is reported for some rows only, either as once, few or many, or as a class for expanded clones.

.	TRBJ2-2	many	TRBV27	TGTGCCAGCAGTATCAGTGCGATCGGGGAGCTGTTTTTT	CASSISAIGELFF
TRBD2	TRBJ2-1	many	TRBV19	TGTGCCAGTAGTATTATAAGCGGGAGGGCCAATGAGCAGTTCTTC	CASSIISGRANEQFF
TRBD1	TRBJ1-2	many	TRBV7-8	TGTGCCAGCAGGGGACAGGGGGCTCATGTTTATGGCTACACCTTC	CASRGQGAHVYGYTF
TRBD1	TRBJ1-2	many	TRBV18	TGTGCCAGCTCACCGGGGACAGGGGCGCGTATGATGAGTGGCTACACCTTC	CASSPGTGARMMSGYTF
.	TRBJ2-5	few	TRBV3-1	TGTGCCAGCAGCCAAGATGTTCGGGAAGAGACCCAGTACTTC	CASSQDVREETQYF
.	TRBJ2-5	many	TRBV28	TGTGCCAGCAGTTTTCTGCGGATCCAAGAGACCCAGTACTTC	CASSFLRIQETQYF
.	TRBJ2-1	many	TRBV28	TGTGCCAGCAGTTTTTTAACTGGGCTTGTGGACAATGAGCAGTTCTTC	CASSFLTGLVDNEQFF
TRBD1	TRBJ1-2	many	TRBV30	TGTGCCTGGGGGGACAGTGGCTATGGCTACACCTTC	CAWGDSGYGYTF
TRBD2	TRBJ2-2	.	TRBV11-2	TGTGCCAGCAGCTCTCTAGCGGGGGGGACCGGGGAGCTGTTTTTT	CASSSLAGGTGELFF
TRBD2	TRBJ2-2	.	TRBV6-1	TGCGCCAGCAACAAGGGACTAGCGGGAACCGGGGAGCTGTTTTTT	CASNKGLAGTGELFF
.	TRBJ2-2	few	TRBV13	TGTGCCAGCAGCTCAGCAGGGCGGGTAAACACCGGGGAGCTGTTTTTT	CASSSAGRVNTGELFF
.	TRBJ2-1	many	TRBV12-3/TRBV12-4	TGTGCCAGCAGTTTCAGGGACAATGAGCAGTTCTTC	CASSFRDNEQFF
.	TRBJ2-3	.	TRBV3-1	TGTGCCAGCAGCTTAAGCGGGACAACCGGCACAGATACGCAGTATTTT	CASSLSGTTGTDTQYF
TRBD1	TRBJ2-3	few	TRBV24-1	TGTGCCACCAGTGATTTCGGACAGGGATACACAGATACGCAGTATTTT	CATSDFGQGYTDTQYF
TRBD1	TRBJ2-7	many	TRBV6-5	TGTGCCAGCAGTTACTCAGGGACAGTTTACGAGCAGTACTTC	CASSYSGTVYEQYF
.	TRBJ1-3	many	TRBV18	TGTGCCAGCTCAGACACAGCAATACCTGGAAACACCATATATTTT	CASSDTAIPGNTIYF
TRBD1	TRBJ1-1	many	TRBV6-2/TRBV6-3	TGTGCCAGCACCGGACAGGGTATCGGAATGAACACTGAAGCTTTCTTT	CASTGQGIGMNTEAFF
.	TRBJ2-1	many	TRBV7-9	TGTGCCAGCAGCCCCTTGACGGGCAGATCCTCCTACAATGAGCAGTTCTTC	CASSPLTGRSSYNEQFF
.	TRBJ2-3	.	TRBV28	TGTGCCAGCAGTTTAATCAGGGCCCAAGATACGCAGTATTTT	CASSLIRAQDTQYF
.	TRBJ2-7	few	TRBV28	TGTGCCAGCCTCGGGGTTTACGAGCAGTACTTC	CASLGVYEQYF
TRBD1	TRBJ1-2	many	TRBV29-1	TGCAGCGTTGATTTTAGGGGACAGGGAAATAACTATGGCTACACCTTC	CSVDFRGQGNNYGYTF
.	TRBJ2-2	.	TRBV11-2	TGTGCCAGCAGCTTAGCCGGGACGGGGACCGGGGAGCTGTTTTTT	CASSLAGTGTGELFF
.	TRBJ2-7	.	TRBV2	TGTGCCAGCAGTGAATCGGCAGCCGACTCCTACGAGCAGTACTTC	CASSESAADSYEQYF
TRBD1	TRBJ1-2	once	TRBV28	TGTGCCAGCAGTCGTATACAGGGGGCGAGCGGCTACACCTTC	CASSRIQGASGYTF
.	TRBJ1-5	few	TRBV19	TGTGCCAGTAGTACCGTGCAGGGAAATCAGCCCCAGCATTTT	CASSTVQGNQPQHF
.	TRBJ1-6	many	TRBV12-3/TRBV12-4	TGTGCCAGCAGTTTGTCAGGCTCCTATAATTCACCCCTCCACTTT	CASSLSGSYNSPLHF
.	TRBJ1-2	few	TRBV12-3/TRBV12-4	TGTGCCAGCAACCCTACAGGGACCCATGGCTACACCTTC	CASNPTGTHGYTF
TRBD1	TRBJ2-5	.	TRBV2	TGTGCCAGCAGTAGACAGGGGCGGCAAGCAGAGACCCAGTACTTC	CASSRQGRQAETQYF
.	TRBJ2-6	few	TRBV18	TGTGCCAGCTCACCACCTACTAAGGGCTCTGGGGCCAACGTCCTGACTTTC	CASSPPTKGSGANVLTF
.	TRBJ1-1	many	TRBV6-5	TGTGCCAGCAGTTACCGTAAGATGAACACTGAAGCTTTCTTT	CASSYRKMNTEAFF
.	TRBJ1-5	.	TRBV15	TGTGCCACCAGCAGAGATAGGGAATGGCCCCAGCATTTT	CATSRDREWPQHF
.	TRBJ1-2	many	TRBV7-9	TGTGCCAGCAGCTTAGGACAGTCTAACTATGGCTACACCTTC	CASSLGQSNYGYTF
TRBD1	TRBJ2-5	many	TRBV18	TGTGCCAGCTCGCAATCTCAAGGGGGCCTAAGCGGAGAGACCCAGTACTTC	CASSQSQGGLSGETQYF
.	TRBJ1-1	few	TRBV7-2	TGTGCCAGCAGCTTAACCGACAGGCTTACTGAAGCTTTCTTT	CASSLTDRLTEAFF
TRBD2	TRBJ2-3	many	TRBV2	TGTGCCAGCAAGACTAGCGGGGCCACAGATACGCAGTATTTT	CASKTSGATDTQYF
.	TRBJ2-7	many	TRBV27	TGTGCCAGCAGTTCCTTCCCCTCCACAGGGCTAGTCTCCTACGAGCAGTACTTC	CASSSFPSTGLVSYEQYF
.	TRBJ1-4	few	TRBV28	TGTGCCGGCGGGGCCGTTAATGAAAAACTGTTTTTT	CAGGAVNEKLFF
TRBD1	TRBJ2-1	.	TRBV24-1	TGTGCCACCAGTGATCCGGGACAGGGTACGAATGAGCAGTTCTTC	CATSDPGQGTNEQFF
.	TRBJ2-2	many	TRBV30	TGTGCCTGGAGTGTTGGGACAAGGAACACCGGGGAGCTGTTTTTT	CAWSVGTRNTGELFF
TRBD1	TRBJ1-3	few	TRBV30	TGTGCCTGGAGTGTAAAACAGGGGAAAAACACCATATATTTT	CAWSVKQGKNTIYF
TRBD2	TRBJ2-7	many	TRBV28	TGTGCCAGCAGTTTATCGGCTAGCGGGAGCAACTACGAGCAGTACTTC	CASSLSASGSNYEQYF
.	TRBJ1-6	many	TRBV15	TGTGTCACCAGCAGAGACCGCAGGGGTTCACCCCTCCACTTT	CVTSRDRRGSPLHF
TRBD2	TRBJ2-2	many	TRBV29-1	TGCAGCGTTCCATTTGACGGGAGGGGCGGGGAGCTGTTTTTT	CSVPFDGRGGELFF
TRBD1	TRBJ1-2	many	TRBV28	TGTGCCAGCAGAACAGGGGGCCAGGGCTATGGCTACACCTTC	CASRTGGQGYGYTF
TRBD1	TRBJ1-4	many	TRBV29-1	TGCAGCGTCGGACAGGGGTTTAATGAAAAACTGTTTTTT	CSVGQGFNEKLFF
TRBD1	TRBJ1-2	many	TRBV7-9	TGTGCCAGCAGCTTCATGGACAGGGAGGCTAACTATGGCTACACCTTC	CASSFMDREANYGYTF
.	TRBJ1-1	many	TRBV11-2	TGTGCCAGCAGCCCGTTGGGGGGAGGGGACACTGAAGCTTTCTTT	CASSPLGGGDTEAFF
TRBD2	TRBJ2-4	many	TRBV20-1	TGCAGTGCTCAAGCGGGCCCGACTAGCGGGGCTGCAGGGGCCAAAAACATTCAGTACTTC	CSAQAGPTSGAAGAKNIQYF
.	TRBJ2-7	many	TRBV19	TGTGCCAGTAGTATAGATTCGGGCAGCCGCGAGCAGTACTTC	CASSIDSGSREQYF
.	TRBJ1-1	many	TRBV7-9	TGTGCCAGCAGCTTAGCAGGGGAGGGCACTGAAGCTTTCTTT	CASSLAGEGTEAFF
.	TRBJ1-1	many	TRBV27	TGTGCCAGCAGTCCGGGATACACGAACACTGAAGCTTTCTTT	CASSPGYTNTEAFF